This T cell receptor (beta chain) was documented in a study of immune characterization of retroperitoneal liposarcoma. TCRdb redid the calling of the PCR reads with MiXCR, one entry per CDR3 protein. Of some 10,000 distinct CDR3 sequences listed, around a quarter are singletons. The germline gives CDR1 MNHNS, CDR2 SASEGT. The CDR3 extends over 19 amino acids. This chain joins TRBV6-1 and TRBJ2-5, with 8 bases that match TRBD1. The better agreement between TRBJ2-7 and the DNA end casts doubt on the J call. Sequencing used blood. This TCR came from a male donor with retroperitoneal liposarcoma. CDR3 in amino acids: CASSERKGLLQGGFYEQYF. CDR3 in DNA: TGTGCCAGCAGTGAAAGGAAAGGTCTTCTACAGGGGGGATTCTACGAGCAGTACTTC.